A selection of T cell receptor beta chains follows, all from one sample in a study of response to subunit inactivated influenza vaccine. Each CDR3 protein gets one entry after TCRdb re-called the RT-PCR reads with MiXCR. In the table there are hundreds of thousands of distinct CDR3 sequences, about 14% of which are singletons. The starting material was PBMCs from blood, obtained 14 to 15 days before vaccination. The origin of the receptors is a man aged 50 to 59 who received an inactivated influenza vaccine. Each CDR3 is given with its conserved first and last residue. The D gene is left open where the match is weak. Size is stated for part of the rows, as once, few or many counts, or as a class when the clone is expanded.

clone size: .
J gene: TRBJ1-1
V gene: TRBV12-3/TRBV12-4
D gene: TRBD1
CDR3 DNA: TGTGCCAGCACCAAATCACAGGGGGCGAGAACTGAAGCTTTCTTT
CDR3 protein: CASTKSQGARTEAFF

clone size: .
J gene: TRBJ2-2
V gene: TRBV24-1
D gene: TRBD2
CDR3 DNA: TGTGCCACCAGTGCCCCGCGGGGGTTCACCGGGGAGCTGTTTTTT
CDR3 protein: CATSAPRGFTGELFF

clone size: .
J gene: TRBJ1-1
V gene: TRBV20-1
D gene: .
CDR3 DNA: TGCAGTGCTGTATGGGGGCAGAGAAACACTGAAGCTTTCTTT
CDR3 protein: CSAVWGQRNTEAFF

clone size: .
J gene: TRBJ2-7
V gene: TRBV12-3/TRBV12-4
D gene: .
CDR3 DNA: TGTGCCAGCAGTTTCGGGGTGGGACCCTACGAGCAGTACTTC
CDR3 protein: CASSFGVGPYEQYF

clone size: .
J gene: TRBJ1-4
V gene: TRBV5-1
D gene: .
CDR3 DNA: TGCGCCAGCAGCTTTCGGGCCGAGGATGAAAAACTGTTTTTT
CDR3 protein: CASSFRAEDEKLFF

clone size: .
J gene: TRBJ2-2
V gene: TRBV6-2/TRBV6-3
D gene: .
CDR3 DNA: TGTGCCAGCAGTCACAGCAGCGGGGAGCTGTTTTTT
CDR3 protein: CASSHSSGELFF

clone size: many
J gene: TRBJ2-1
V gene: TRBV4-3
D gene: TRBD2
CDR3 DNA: TGCGCCAGCAGCCAAGATATCCCTAGCGGGAGAGAGCAGTTCTTC
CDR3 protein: CASSQDIPSGREQFF

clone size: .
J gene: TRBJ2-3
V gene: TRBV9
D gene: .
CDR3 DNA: TGTGCCAGCAGCGCCGACGGGACATCGACGCAGTATTTT
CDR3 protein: CASSADGTSTQYF

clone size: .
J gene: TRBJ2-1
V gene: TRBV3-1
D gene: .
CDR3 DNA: TGTGCCAGCAGCCCCCCGGGACGCCACTTTAACAATGAGCAGTTCTTC
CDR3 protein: CASSPPGRHFNNEQFF

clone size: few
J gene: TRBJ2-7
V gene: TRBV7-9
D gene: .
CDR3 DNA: TGTGCCAGCAGCAATCTGCCGGGCTCCTACGAGCAGTACTTC
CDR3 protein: CASSNLPGSYEQYF

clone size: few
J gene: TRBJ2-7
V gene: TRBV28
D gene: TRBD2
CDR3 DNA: TGTGCCAGCAGTAAGCGGGAGACGCTGACCTACGAGCAGTACTTC
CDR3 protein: CASSKRETLTYEQYF

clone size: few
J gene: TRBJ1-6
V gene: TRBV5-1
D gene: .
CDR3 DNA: TGCGCCAGCAGCACAGTCGGACCAGATAATTCACCCCTCCACTTT
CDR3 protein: CASSTVGPDNSPLHF

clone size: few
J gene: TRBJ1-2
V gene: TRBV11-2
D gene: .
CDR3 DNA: TGTGCCAGCAGCTTAGGACGCAGCCTCTCTAACTATGGCTACACCTTC
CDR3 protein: CASSLGRSLSNYGYTF

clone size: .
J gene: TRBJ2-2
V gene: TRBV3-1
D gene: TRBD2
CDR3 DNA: TGTGCCAGCAGCCAAGGGTCTAGCGGGAGTACGAGTTCCGGGGAGCTGTTTTTT
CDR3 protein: CASSQGSSGSTSSGELFF

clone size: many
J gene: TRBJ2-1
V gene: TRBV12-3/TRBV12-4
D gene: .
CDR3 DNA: TGTGCCAGCAGTTGGGGGGTCTGGAATGAGCAGTTCTTC
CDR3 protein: CASSWGVWNEQFF

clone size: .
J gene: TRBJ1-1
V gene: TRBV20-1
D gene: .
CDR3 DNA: TGCAGTGCTAGTGTCGTGTTGAACACTGAAGCTTTCTTT
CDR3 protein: CSASVVLNTEAFF

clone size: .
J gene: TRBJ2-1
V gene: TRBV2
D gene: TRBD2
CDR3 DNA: TGTGCCAGCGGGAGCGGGGCAGGGAATGAGCAGTTCTTC
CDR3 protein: CASGSGAGNEQFF

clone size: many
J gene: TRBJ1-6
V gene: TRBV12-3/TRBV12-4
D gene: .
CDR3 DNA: TGTGCCAGCAGCGCAGCGACCTCGACACCCCTCCACTTT
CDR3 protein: CASSAATSTPLHF

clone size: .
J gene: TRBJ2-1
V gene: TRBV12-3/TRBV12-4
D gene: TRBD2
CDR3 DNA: TGTGCCAGCACCCCTGGGGCTAGCGGGATCAATGAGCAGTTCTTC
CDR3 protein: CASTPGASGINEQFF

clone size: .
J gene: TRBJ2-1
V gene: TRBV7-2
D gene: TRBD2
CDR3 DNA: TGTGCCAGCAGCGAACTAGCGGACTCCTACAATGAGCAGTTCTTC
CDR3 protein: CASSELADSYNEQFF

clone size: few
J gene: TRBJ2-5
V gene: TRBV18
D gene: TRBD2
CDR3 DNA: TGTGCCAGCTCACCTCCGAGACTAGCGGGATTGGATCAAGAGACCCAGTACTTC
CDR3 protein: CASSPPRLAGLDQETQYF

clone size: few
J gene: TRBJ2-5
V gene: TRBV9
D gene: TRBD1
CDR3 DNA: TGTGCCAGCAGCGTAGGAGGGGGCCAGTCCCAAGAGACCCAGTACTTC
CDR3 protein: CASSVGGGQSQETQYF

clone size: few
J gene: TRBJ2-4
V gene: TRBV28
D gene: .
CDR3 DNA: TGTGCCAGCAGTACGACCTCCATTAGGACCAAAAACATTCAGTACTTC
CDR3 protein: CASSTTSIRTKNIQYF

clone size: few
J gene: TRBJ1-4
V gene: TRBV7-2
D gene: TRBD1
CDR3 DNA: TGTGCCAGCAGCGAGACAGGGGGTTTTGAAAAACTGTTTTTT
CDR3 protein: CASSETGGFEKLFF

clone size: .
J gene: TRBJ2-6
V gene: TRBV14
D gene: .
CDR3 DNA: TGTGCCAGCAGCGATGCCGGGACTGGGGCCAACGTCCTGACTTTC
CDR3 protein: CASSDAGTGANVLTF

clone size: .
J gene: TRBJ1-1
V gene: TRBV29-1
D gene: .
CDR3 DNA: TGCAGCGTTGATTCGCGTGTGAACACTGAAGCTTTCTTT
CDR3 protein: CSVDSRVNTEAFF

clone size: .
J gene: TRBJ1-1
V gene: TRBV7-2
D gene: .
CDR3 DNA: TGTGCCAGCAGCTCGAATACATATTGGCTGAACACTGAAGCTTTCTTT
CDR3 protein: CASSSNTYWLNTEAFF

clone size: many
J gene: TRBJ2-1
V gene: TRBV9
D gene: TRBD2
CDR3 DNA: TGTGCCAGCAGCGCTCCCCTCGCGGGAGGGATCTACAATGAGCAGTTCTTC
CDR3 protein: CASSAPLAGGIYNEQFF

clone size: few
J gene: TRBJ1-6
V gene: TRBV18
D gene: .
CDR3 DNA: TGTGCCAGCTCACCGCAGACAGGATCAGGTTCACCCCTCCACTTT
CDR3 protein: CASSPQTGSGSPLHF

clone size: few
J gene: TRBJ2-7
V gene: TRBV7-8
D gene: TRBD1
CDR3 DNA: TGTGCCAGCAGCCGACCCGGACAGGGTATCTACGAGCAGTACTTC
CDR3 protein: CASSRPGQGIYEQYF

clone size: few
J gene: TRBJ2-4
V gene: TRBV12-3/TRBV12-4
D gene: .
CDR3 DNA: TGTGCCAGCAGTTTCGACAGACTAGCCAAAAACATTCAGTACTTC
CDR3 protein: CASSFDRLAKNIQYF

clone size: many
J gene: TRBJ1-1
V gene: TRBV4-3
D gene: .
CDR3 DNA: TGCGCCAGCAGCCAATCGCGGCTAACAACTGAAGCTTTCTTT
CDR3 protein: CASSQSRLTTEAFF

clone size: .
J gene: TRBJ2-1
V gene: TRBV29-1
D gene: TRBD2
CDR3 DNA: TGCAGCATCCCTTTAACTAGCGATGAGCAGTTCTTC
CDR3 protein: CSIPLTSDEQFF

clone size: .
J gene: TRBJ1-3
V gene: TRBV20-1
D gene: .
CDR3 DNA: TGCAGTGCTAGAGAACCCCGGGACGGAGCTGGAAACACCATATATTTT
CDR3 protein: CSAREPRDGAGNTIYF

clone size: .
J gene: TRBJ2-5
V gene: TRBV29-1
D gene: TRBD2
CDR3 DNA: TGCAGCGTTGAAAAAGTCCGGGGGGCCCAGTACTTC
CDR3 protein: CSVEKVRGAQYF

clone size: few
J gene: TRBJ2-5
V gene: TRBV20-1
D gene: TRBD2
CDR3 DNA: TGCAGTGCTGCCGGGACTAGCGGGGAGACCCAGTACTTC
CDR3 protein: CSAAGTSGETQYF

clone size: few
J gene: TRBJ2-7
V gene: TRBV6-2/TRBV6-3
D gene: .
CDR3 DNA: TGTGCCAGCAGTTACGGGTTGCTAGTAGGGTACGAGCAGTACTTC
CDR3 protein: CASSYGLLVGYEQYF

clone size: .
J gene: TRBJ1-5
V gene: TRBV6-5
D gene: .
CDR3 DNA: TGTGCCAGCAGTTATCACAGCGGTGAGCCCCAGCATTTT
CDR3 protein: CASSYHSGEPQHF